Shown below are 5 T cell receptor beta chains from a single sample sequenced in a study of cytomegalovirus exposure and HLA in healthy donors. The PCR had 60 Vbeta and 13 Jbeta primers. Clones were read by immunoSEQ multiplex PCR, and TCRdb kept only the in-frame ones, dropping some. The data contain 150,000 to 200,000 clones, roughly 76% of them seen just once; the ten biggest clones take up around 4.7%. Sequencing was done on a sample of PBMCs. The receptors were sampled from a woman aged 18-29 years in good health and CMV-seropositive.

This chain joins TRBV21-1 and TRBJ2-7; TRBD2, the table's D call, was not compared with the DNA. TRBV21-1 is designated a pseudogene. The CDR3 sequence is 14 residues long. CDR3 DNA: TGTGCCAGCAGCAAAGTGGGGAGCTCCTACGAGCAGTACTTC. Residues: CASSKVGSSYEQYF.

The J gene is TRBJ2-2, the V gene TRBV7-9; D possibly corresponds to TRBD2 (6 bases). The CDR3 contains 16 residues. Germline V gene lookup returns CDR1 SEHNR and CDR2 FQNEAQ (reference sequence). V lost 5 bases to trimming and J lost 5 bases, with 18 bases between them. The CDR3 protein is CASSQVMQGGTGELFF. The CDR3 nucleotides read TGTGCCAGCAGCCAAGTGATGCAGGGAGGTACCGGGGAGCTGTTTTTT.

CDR3 DNA: TGTGCCATCAGTGAGGGACAGGGGGTGAACACTGAAGCTTTCTTT. It yields the protein CAISEGQGVNTEAFF. The rearrangement joins TRBV10-3 to TRBJ1-1; the match to TRBD1 covers 10 bases. The V segment lost 2 bases and the J segment 0 bases; nucleotides outside the gene matches: 0. This CDR3 is built from 15 residues. Germline V gene lookup returns CDR1 ENHRY and CDR2 SYGVKD.

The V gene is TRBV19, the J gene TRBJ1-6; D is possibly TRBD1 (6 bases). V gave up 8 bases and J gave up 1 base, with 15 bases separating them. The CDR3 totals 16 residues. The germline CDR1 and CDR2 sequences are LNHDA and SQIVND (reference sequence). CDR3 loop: CASRTGIGSYNSPLHF. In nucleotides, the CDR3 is TGTGCCAGTCGAACAGGGATCGGGTCCTATAATTCACCCCTCCACTTT.

CDR3 DNA sequence: TGTGCCAGCAGCTTGCAGTCGCAGGGCTCTGGAAACACCATATATTTT. This sequence encodes CASSLQSQGSGNTIYF. The chain links TRBV5-4 to TRBJ1-3; tentative D call: TRBD1 (5 bases). The CDR3 is made up of 16 amino acids. The germline V gene encodes CDR1 SGHNT and CDR2 YYREEE (reference sequence). V lost 1 base and J 0 bases, leaving 11 bases between the germline ends.